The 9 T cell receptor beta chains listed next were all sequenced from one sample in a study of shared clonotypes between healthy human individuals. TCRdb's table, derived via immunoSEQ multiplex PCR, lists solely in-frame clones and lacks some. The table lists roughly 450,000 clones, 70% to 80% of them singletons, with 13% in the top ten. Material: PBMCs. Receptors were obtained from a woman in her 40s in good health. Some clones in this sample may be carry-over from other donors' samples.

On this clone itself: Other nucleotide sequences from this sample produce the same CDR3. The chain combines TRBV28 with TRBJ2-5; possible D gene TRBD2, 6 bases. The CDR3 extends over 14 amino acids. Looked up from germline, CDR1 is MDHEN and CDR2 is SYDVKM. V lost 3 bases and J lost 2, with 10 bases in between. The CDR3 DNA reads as TGTGCCAGCAGTTTTAGCGGAATTCAAGAGACCCAGTACTTC. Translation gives CASSFSGIQETQYF.

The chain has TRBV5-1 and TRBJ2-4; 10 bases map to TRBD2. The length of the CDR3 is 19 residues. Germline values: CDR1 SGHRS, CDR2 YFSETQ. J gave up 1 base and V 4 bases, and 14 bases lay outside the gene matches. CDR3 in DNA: TGCGCCAGCAGCCCCCAACCAGCGGGAGGGGAATGGGCCAAAAACATTCAGTACTTC. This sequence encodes CASSPQPAGGEWAKNIQYF.

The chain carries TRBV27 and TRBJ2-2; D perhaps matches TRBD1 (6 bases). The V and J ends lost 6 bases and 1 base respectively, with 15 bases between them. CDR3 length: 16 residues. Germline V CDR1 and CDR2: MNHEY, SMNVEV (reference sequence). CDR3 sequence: CASSTPGHMNTGELFF. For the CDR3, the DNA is TGTGCCAGCAGCACCCCGGGACACATGAACACCGGGGAGCTGTTTTTT.

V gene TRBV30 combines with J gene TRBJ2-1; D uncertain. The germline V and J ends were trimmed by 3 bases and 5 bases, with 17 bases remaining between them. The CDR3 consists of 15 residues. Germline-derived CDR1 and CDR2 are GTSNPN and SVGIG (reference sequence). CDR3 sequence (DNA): TGTGCCTGGAGAGCGTCTAGTTACACGCACAATGAGCAGTTCTTC. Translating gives CAWRASSYTHNEQFF.

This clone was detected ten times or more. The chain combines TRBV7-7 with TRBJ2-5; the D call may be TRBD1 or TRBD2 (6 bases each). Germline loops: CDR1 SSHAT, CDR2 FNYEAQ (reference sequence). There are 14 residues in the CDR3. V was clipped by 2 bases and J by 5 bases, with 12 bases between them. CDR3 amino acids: CASSLTRGAETQYF. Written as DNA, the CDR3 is TGTGCCAGCAGCTTAACTAGGGGGGCGGAGACCCAGTACTTC.

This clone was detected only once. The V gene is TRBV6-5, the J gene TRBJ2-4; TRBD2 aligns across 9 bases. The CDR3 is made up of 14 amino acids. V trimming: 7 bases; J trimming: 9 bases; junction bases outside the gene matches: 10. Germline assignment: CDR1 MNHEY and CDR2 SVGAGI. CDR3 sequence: CASISREGWGIQYF. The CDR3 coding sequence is TGTGCCAGCATATCGCGGGAGGGTTGGGGCATTCAGTACTTC.

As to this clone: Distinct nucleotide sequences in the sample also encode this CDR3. CDR3: CASSLREKLFF. CDR3 bases: TGTGCCAGCAGCCTTCGTGAAAAACTGTTTTTT. The chain recombines TRBV28 with TRBJ1-4, with D uncertain. Germline V gives CDR1 MDHEN, CDR2 SYDVKM. V was shortened by 6 bases and J by 7 bases, with 6 bases between the two germline ends. This CDR3 comprises 11 residues.

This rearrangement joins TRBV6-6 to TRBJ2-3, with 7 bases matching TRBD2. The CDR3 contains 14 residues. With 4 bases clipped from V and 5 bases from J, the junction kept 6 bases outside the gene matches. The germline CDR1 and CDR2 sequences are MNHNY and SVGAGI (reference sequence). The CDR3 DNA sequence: TGTGCCAGCAGTTCCGGACTAGTGGGAGATACGCAGTATTTT. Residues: CASSSGLVGDTQYF.

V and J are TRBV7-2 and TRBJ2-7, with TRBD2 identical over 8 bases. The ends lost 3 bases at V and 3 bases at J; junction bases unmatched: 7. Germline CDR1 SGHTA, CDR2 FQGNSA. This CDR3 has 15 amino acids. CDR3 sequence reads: CASSLALLADYEQYF. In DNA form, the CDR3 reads TGTGCCAGCAGCTTGGCACTACTAGCGGACTACGAGCAGTACTTC.